Following are 24 T cell receptor beta chains from one sample sequenced in a study of blood T cells in healthy people across ages (dated by TCRdb to between 2014 and 2017). The library came from 5' RACE. The data were produced on an Illumina HiSeq 2500. A second PCR of about 7 to 12 cycles was run with a J-beta primer mix and a sample-barcoded 5' primer. TCRdb handled the public reads itself, with Q25 trimming in fastp and clone calling in MiXCR, and kept productive beta chains. All rows with the same CDR3 protein become a single entry with the most common DNA and genes. The sample table records roughly 2 million distinct CDR3 sequences; roughly 50% of these occur just once. The top ten clonotypes cover over 2% of the sample. The sequencing sample was made of blood. The receptors here all came from a woman between 40 and 50 years old in good health.

This clonotype was observed a handful of times. The V call is TRBV6-1, the J call TRBJ2-6; 8 nucleotides line up with TRBD2. CDR1 is MNHNS, CDR2 SASEGT, per germline. Trimming took 6 bases from V and 0 from J; bases not matched to a gene: 7. This CDR3 spans 17 amino acids. The CDR3: CASSIGGAPSGANVLTF. Here the CDR3 DNA reads TGTGCCAGCAGCATCGGGGGGGCCCCCTCTGGGGCCAACGTCCTGACTTTC.

This chain uses TRBV29-1 with TRBJ1-2; TRBD1 might be the D (6 bases). Germline loops: CDR1 SQVTM, CDR2 ANQGSEA. The CDR3 runs 16 residues. V was trimmed by 1 base and J by 6 bases, leaving 21 bases between them. CDR3 sequence: CSVEGLQGRWINGYTF. The CDR3 DNA follows: TGCAGCGTTGAAGGCCTCCAGGGGCGGTGGATCAATGGCTACACCTTC.

This clonotype was seen more than once but under ten times. The chain is built from TRBV4-3 and TRBJ1-2, with D tentatively TRBD1 (6 bases). Trimming left V 0 bases short and J 3 bases short, with 20 bases between. This CDR3 comprises 18 residues. Germline CDR1 and CDR2: LGHNA and YSLEER. Here the CDR3 reads CASSQDVDWGGPHYGYTF. The CDR3 DNA is TGCGCCAGCAGCCAAGATGTTGATTGGGGGGGGCCACACTATGGCTACACCTTC.

Concerning this clonotype itself: One base away lies a much larger clone, so this may be a sequencing read error. The chain is built from TRBV12-3 or TRBV12-4 and TRBJ1-6; D is uncertain. V gave up 5 bases and J gave up 8 bases, with 13 bases separating them. The CDR3 extends over 14 amino acids. The CDR3 nucleotides read TGTGCCAGCAGTGTAGGAGGGAACGATTCACCCCTCCACTTT. Encoded protein: CASSVGGNDSPLHF.

The chain carries TRBV10-2 and TRBJ2-7; D may correspond to TRBD1 or TRBD2 (5 bases each). The germline CDR1 and CDR2 sequences are WSHSY and SAAADI. V shed 2 bases and J shed 11 bases, with 13 bases lying between them. CDR3 length: 12 residues. CDR3 nucleotides: TGCGCCAGCAGTGAGCTCGGGGACGGGGAGTACTTC. It codes for CASSELGDGEYF.

This clonotype was counted only a few times. This sequence joins TRBV24-1 and TRBJ2-1; the D call may be TRBD1 or TRBD2 (6 bases each). Germline V gene sequence: CDR1 KGHDR, CDR2 SFDVKD. The CDR3 length is 16 residues. Trimming stripped 4 bases from V and 0 bases from J, with 12 bases between. CDR3 DNA sequence: TGTGCCACCAGTGACCGGAGGGGGAGCTCCTACAATGAGCAGTTCTTC. Its translation is CATSDRRGSSYNEQFF.

The genes are TRBV25-1 and TRBJ2-7; D ambiguous. The germline V gene encodes CDR1 MGHDK and CDR2 SYGVNS. This CDR3 has 14 residues. V was trimmed by 10 bases and J by 7 bases, leaving 23 bases between them. The CDR3 sequence: CATLRPQGIGEQYF. The DNA for the CDR3 is TGTGCCACCCTAAGGCCCCAAGGCATCGGGGAGCAGTACTTC.

The table lists this clonotype with a few counts. The rearrangement uses TRBV29-1 and TRBJ2-4, with 8 bases matching TRBD1. CDR3 length: 14 residues. CDR1 and CDR2 (germline): SQVTM, ANQGSEA. V shed 7 bases, J shed 13 bases, and the junction held 18 bases outside the gene matches. The CDR3 loop is CSATSGTGPTGQYF. CDR3 bases: TGCAGCGCCACCTCCGGGACAGGTCCTACGGGGCAGTACTTC. The full variable domain, its missing parts supplied by reference TRBV29-1 and TRBJ2-4, is SAVISQKPSRDICQRGTSLTIQCQVDSQVTMMFWYRQQPGQSLTLIATANQGSEATYESGFVIDKFPISRPNLTFSTLTVSNMSPEDSSIYLCSATSGTGPTGQYFGAGTRLSVL.

This clonotype was counted a few times. The rearrangement joins TRBV12-3 or TRBV12-4 to TRBJ2-7; D not resolved. Matching the DNA end better, TRBJ2-5 makes the J call doubtful. The CDR3 runs 14 residues. In DNA, the CDR3 is TGTGCCAGCAGTTTAAGCTCTAGGGTAGAGACCCAGTACTTC. As protein: CASSLSSRVETQYF.

This clonotype was seen only a few times. The chain uses TRBV28 and TRBJ2-7, with D perhaps being TRBD1 or TRBD2 (5 bases each). Trimming pared 4 bases from V and 1 base from J, leaving 14 bases between. Germline V gene sequence: CDR1 MDHEN, CDR2 SYDVKM. The CDR3 is 15 amino acids. In DNA, the CDR3 is TGTGCCAGCAGTTCTACTGGGACGGTATCCTACGAGCAGTACTTC. Translation: CASSSTGTVSYEQYF. The variable domain in full, completed from reference TRBV28 and TRBJ2-7, reads DVKVTQSSRYLVKRTGEKVFLECVQDMDHENMFWYRQDPGLGLRLIYFSYDVKMKEKGDIPEGYSVSREKKERFSLILESASTNQTSMYLCASSSTGTVSYEQYFGPGTRLTVT.

The V gene is TRBV12-3 or TRBV12-4, the J gene TRBJ2-7; 7 bases agree with TRBD2. The V gene end was trimmed by 5 bases and the J gene end by 4 bases; junction bases not matched to a gene: 8. This CDR3 contains 14 residues. The CDR3 here is CASSPSGGEYEQYF. CDR3 nucleotide sequence: TGTGCCAGCAGTCCATCGGGGGGTGAATACGAGCAGTACTTC.

This chain links TRBV27 with TRBJ1-5; 7 positions agree with TRBD1. CDR3 size: 17 residues. Germline loops: CDR1 MNHEY, CDR2 SMNVEV (reference sequence). With 5 bases clipped from V and 0 bases from J, the junction kept 10 bases outside the gene matches. The CDR3 loop is CASSRFVTGYSNQPQHF. Written as DNA, the CDR3 is TGTGCCAGCAGTCGGTTCGTGACAGGGTATAGCAATCAGCCCCAGCATTTT.

This clonotype occurred a few times. This chain uses TRBV7-2 with TRBJ2-4, with no clear D. CDR3 size: 18 residues. With 5 bases removed from V and 0 bases from J, the gap between germline ends came to 20 bases. CDR1 and CDR2 (germline): SGHTA, FQGNSA. This chain's CDR3 is CASSPNLSPPIAKNIQYF. The CDR3, as DNA: TGTGCCAGCAGCCCGAACCTATCCCCACCAATAGCCAAAAACATTCAGTACTTC. The variable domain in full, completed from reference TRBV7-2 and TRBJ2-4, reads GAGVSQSPSNKVTEKGKDVELRCDPISGHTALYWYRQSLGQGLEFLIYFQGNSAPDKSGLPSDRFSAERTGGSVSTLTIQRTQQEDSAVYLCASSPNLSPPIAKNIQYFGAGTRLSVL.

The rearrangement uses TRBV4-3 and TRBJ2-2; no clear D gene. V gave up 3 bases and J gave up 6 bases, with 11 bases separating them. The germline V gene encodes CDR1 LGHNA and CDR2 YSLEER. The CDR3 has 14 amino acids. DNA for the CDR3: TGCGCCAGCAGCCAGGGCTCTAGTGCCGGGGAGCTGTTTTTT. Encoded protein: CASSQGSSAGELFF.

In its sample, this clonotype was seen many times. The chain is built from TRBV6-2 or TRBV6-3 and TRBJ2-7; D is unclear. V lost 2 bases to trimming and J lost 4 bases, with 6 bases between them. Germline assignment: CDR1 MNHEY and CDR2 SVGEGT. CDR3 size: 12 residues. The DNA of the CDR3 is TGTGCCAGCAGTTACGACGATTACGAGCAGTACTTC. Translation gives CASSYDDYEQYF.

The V call is TRBV9, the J call TRBJ1-2; D not certain. Trimming shortened V by 3 bases and J by 3 bases, and 12 bases separated the two germline ends. The CDR3 spans 14 residues. Germline V CDR1 and CDR2: SGDLS, YYNGEE. This chain's CDR3 is CASSGTGSYYGYTF. The CDR3 DNA follows: TGTGCCAGCAGCGGAACTGGTTCTTACTATGGCTACACCTTC.

This rearrangement joins TRBV20-1 to TRBJ2-5; 11 bases agree with TRBD2. Germline V gene data show CDR1 as DFQATT and CDR2 as SNEGSKA (reference sequence). This CDR3 has 14 residues. The junction had 5 bases not matched to a gene; V was cut back by 6 bases and J by 2 bases. CDR3 sequence (DNA): TGCAGTGCCCGACTAGCGGGGCAACAAGAGACCCAGTACTTC. This gives the protein CSARLAGQQETQYF.

V usage is TRBV28 and J usage is TRBJ1-6, with 11 bases lining up with TRBD1. The CDR3 runs to 14 residues. V lost 5 bases and J lost 9; bases outside the gene matches: 3. The germline CDR1 and CDR2 sequences are MDHEN and SYDVKM. CDR3 region: CASSTDRGPSPLHF. The CDR3 nucleotides are TGTGCCAGCAGTACGGACAGGGGGCCTTCACCCCTCCACTTT.

This clonotype was recorded at least ten times. The gene calls are TRBV29-1 and TRBJ2-7; D is tentatively TRBD1 or TRBD2 (5 bases each). Germline assignment: CDR1 SQVTM and CDR2 ANQGSEA. V was shortened by 5 bases and J by 6 bases, with 17 bases between the two germline ends. CDR3 size: 13 residues. CDR3 protein: CSVLGASGLEQYF. In DNA, the CDR3 is TGCAGCGTTCTCGGGGCTTCGGGGCTCGAGCAGTACTTC.

Concerning this clonotype itself: Germline is not matched at one junction end, which may reflect a read error. The gene calls are TRBV9 and TRBJ2-1; TRBD2 agrees at 7 bases. CDR1 and CDR2 (germline): SGDLS, YYNGEE. CDR3 length equals 16 residues. The CDR3 DNA follows: TGTGCCGGCAGCGTAGGCGGACACCGAGTAGCGGGTGAGCAGTTCTTC. Amino acid sequence: CAGSVGGHRVAGEQFF.

The rearrangement links TRBV3-1 to TRBJ2-1; D not resolved. Trimming removed 3 bases at V and 6 bases at J, with 12 bases between. CDR1 is LGHDT, CDR2 YNNKEL, per germline (reference sequence). The CDR3 runs to 14 residues. CDR3 sequence reads: CASSQGKVANEQFF. The CDR3 bases are TGTGCCAGCAGCCAGGGTAAGGTCGCCAATGAGCAGTTCTTC.

The table lists this clonotype with a few counts. The chain is built from TRBV7-2 and TRBJ1-2; 8 bases line up with TRBD1. The CDR3 consists of 16 residues. The V gene end was trimmed by 1 base and the J gene end by 3 bases; junction bases not matched to a gene: 7. Germline loops: CDR1 SGHTA, CDR2 FQGNSA. As DNA, the CDR3 is TGTGCCAGCAGCTTAGGGGTCAGGGGGCAGGACTATGGCTACACCTTC. Protein sequence: CASSLGVRGQDYGYTF.

The chain is built from TRBV20-1 and TRBJ2-3; D is ambiguous. The V end was cut by 3 bases, the J end by 0 bases, with 7 bases between. This CDR3 spans 13 amino acids. Germline CDR1 reads DFQATT; CDR2 reads SNEGSKA (reference sequence). As DNA, the CDR3 is TGCAGTGCTAGTGTCGACAGCACAGATACGCAGTATTTT. Translated: CSASVDSTDTQYF.

The J gene is TRBJ2-5, the V gene TRBV5-1, with D unresolved. This CDR3 has 14 residues. V was trimmed by 4 bases and J by 2 bases, leaving 12 bases between them. Germline-derived CDR1 and CDR2 are SGHRS and YFSETQ. DNA of the CDR3: TGCGCCAGCAGCCCGGGCCCGGAACAAGAGACCCAGTACTTC. It encodes CASSPGPEQETQYF.